The T cell receptor (beta chain) described here comes from a study of T cell repertoires in cytomegalovirus infection. The wider study: The authors used CMV epitopes that were HLA-C-restricted (recently identified) and HLA-B-restricted (well studied). It can be stated that public TCR beta signatures indicated CMV infection as well as a matching HLA type. General study points: Carriers of CMV and the relevant HLA type were discriminated by public TCR beta frequency. In two of eight donors, the top clonotype was HLA-C-restricted CMV-specific.

CDR3 length: 15 amino acids. The germline CDR1 and CDR2 sequences are LGHNA and YSLEER. V lost 2 bases to trimming and J lost 7 bases, with 14 bases between them. To note about this clonotype: Its matching antigen is unknown.

MiXCR, run by TCRdb on the reads, gives a single entry per CDR3 protein. The profile shows under 850,000 distinct CDR3 sequences, around 35% of them singletons. The TCR was taken from a human donor in good health (CMV status not recorded). Some clones in this sample may be carry-over from other donors' samples. Sequencing was performed on cultured PBMCs, taken from culture after CMV antigen stimulation. This chain links TRBV4-3 with TRBJ1-4, with a possible D match to TRBD1 (5 bases). The DNA of the CDR3 is TGCGCCAGCAGCCAATATAGACAGAAGGGTGAAAAACTGTTTTTT. Translated, it gives CASSQYRQKGEKLFF.